One T cell receptor beta chain is described in this entry. Its specificity is unknown. PCR employed 60 Vbeta and 13 Jbeta primers. Sequencing was performed with immunoSEQ multiplex PCR; in TCRdb, only in-frame clones are kept and a portion is missing. The sample totals about 44,000 clones. The CDR3 is 13 residues long. Germline-derived CDR1 and CDR2 are ENHRY and SYGVKD. The V gene end was trimmed by 9 bases and the J gene end by 5 bases; junction bases not matched to a gene: 3. This sample is drawn from a study of cytomegalovirus exposure and HLA in healthy donors. Notes on the study in general: Exclusion as indistinguishable affected some V segments, including TRBV6-2 and TRBV6-3. With high specificity and sensitivity, the classifier reportedly diagnosed cytomegalovirus status. Later analysis reportedly placed an Asian-associated ancestry cluster below the roughly 700-donor mean in N-insertions.

The chain joins TRBV10-3 to TRBJ2-2; 10 bases map to TRBD1. The material sequenced was PBMCs. The receptor's source is a male donor in good health and CMV-seronegative. This CDR3 reads CAIRTGGTGELFF. The CDR3, as DNA: TGTGCCATTAGGACAGGGGGGACCGGGGAGCTGTTTTTT.